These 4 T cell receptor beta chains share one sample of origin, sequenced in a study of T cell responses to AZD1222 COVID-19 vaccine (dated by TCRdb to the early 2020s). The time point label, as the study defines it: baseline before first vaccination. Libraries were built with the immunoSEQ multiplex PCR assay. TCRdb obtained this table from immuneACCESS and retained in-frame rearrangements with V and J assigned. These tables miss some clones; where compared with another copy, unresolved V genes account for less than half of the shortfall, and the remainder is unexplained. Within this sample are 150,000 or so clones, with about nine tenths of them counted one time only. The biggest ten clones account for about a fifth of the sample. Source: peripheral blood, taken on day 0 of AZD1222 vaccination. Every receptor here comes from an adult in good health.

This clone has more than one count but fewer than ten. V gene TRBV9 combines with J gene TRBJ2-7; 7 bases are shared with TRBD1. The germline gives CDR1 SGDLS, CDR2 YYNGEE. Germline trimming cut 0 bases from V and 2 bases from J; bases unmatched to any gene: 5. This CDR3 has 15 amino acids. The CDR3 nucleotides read TGTGCCAGCAGCGTAGCGCAGGGGGTTGCCTACGAGCAGTACTTC. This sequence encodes CASSVAQGVAYEQYF.

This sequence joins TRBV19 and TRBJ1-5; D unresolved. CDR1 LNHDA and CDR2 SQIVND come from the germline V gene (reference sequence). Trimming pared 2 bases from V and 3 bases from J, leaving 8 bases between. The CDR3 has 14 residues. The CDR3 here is CASSITGPNQPQHF. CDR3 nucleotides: TGTGCCAGTAGTATAACGGGCCCCAATCAGCCCCAGCATTTT.

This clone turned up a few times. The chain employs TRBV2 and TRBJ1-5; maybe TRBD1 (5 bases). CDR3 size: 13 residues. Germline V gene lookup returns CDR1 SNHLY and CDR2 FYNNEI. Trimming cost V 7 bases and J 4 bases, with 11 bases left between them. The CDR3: CASIRGLNQPQHF. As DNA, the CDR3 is TGTGCCAGCATACGGGGCCTGAATCAGCCCCAGCATTTT.

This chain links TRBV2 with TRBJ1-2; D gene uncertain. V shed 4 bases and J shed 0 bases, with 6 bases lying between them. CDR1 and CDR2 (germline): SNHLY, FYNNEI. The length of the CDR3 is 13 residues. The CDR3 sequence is CASSVETNYGYTF. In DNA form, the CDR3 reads TGTGCCAGCAGTGTCGAGACTAACTATGGCTACACCTTC.